This T cell receptor (beta chain) is drawn from a study of Ad26.COV2.S vaccination and SARS-CoV-2 variants. Generated by immunoSEQ multiplex PCR, the TCRdb table keeps only in-frame clones and is missing some. The table shows about 400,000 clones, with 89% occurring only once. Germline lookup yields CDR1 SGHRS and CDR2 YFSETQ. This CDR3 has 16 residues. V shed 4 bases and J 4 bases; nucleotides not matched to a gene: 8. The treatment was: roughly 19 received Ad26.COV2.S at low or high dose, single or two shots; a few received placebo; per-sample allocation not given. Day 63 after the first vaccine or placebo injection was the time point for sampling.

This chain uses TRBV5-1 with TRBJ1-4; 9 positions agree with TRBD1. Material: peripheral blood, obtained in a trial of Ad26.COV2.S vaccine versus placebo. This receptor was obtained from a person aged 18 to 59 who received the Ad26.COV2.S COVID-19 vaccine or a placebo. CDR3 DNA: TGCGCCAGCAGCCCTGTTCTGGGACAGGGTAATGAAAAACTGTTTTTT. Translating it yields CASSPVLGQGNEKLFF.